This is a list of T cell receptor beta chains from one sample in a study of T cells in Graves' hyperthyroidism and ophthalmopathy. From the multiplex PCR reads, TCRdb called clonotypes with MiXCR, one entry per CDR3 protein. The sample holds 200,000 to 250,000 distinct CDR3 sequences, 17% seen once. Material for sequencing was blood. All receptors derive from a man between 50 and 59 years old with Graves' hyperthyroidism. The CDR3 runs from the conserved cysteine through the conserved F or W. The order of the fields is clone size, J gene, V gene, D gene, CDR3 DNA, CDR3 protein. A D gene is named only where the DNA matches it firmly. Clone size is shown for a subset of rows, as once, few, many or a class of expanded clone.

clone size: few; J gene: TRBJ1-2; V gene: TRBV10-3; D gene: TRBD1; CDR3 DNA: TGTGCCATCAGTGAAAAGGACAGGGGGGATGGCTACACCTTC; CDR3 protein: CAISEKDRGDGYTF
clone size: few; J gene: TRBJ2-3; V gene: TRBV5-1; D gene: TRBD2; CDR3 DNA: TGCGCCAGCAGCTTGGTCCCGGGACTAGCGGGAGTTCGGAGGCAGTATTTT; CDR3 protein: CASSLVPGLAGVRRQYF
clone size: few; J gene: TRBJ2-4; V gene: TRBV11-2; D gene: TRBD2; CDR3 DNA: TGTGCCAGCAGCGCTCCGGGAGGGGGGGCGGCCAAAAACATTCAGTACTTC; CDR3 protein: CASSAPGGGAAKNIQYF
clone size: .; J gene: TRBJ2-7; V gene: TRBV10-3; D gene: .; CDR3 DNA: TGTGCCATCAGTGTTCGCTTGGGCGAGCAGTACTTC; CDR3 protein: CAISVRLGEQYF
clone size: few; J gene: TRBJ2-2; V gene: TRBV6-1; D gene: .; CDR3 DNA: TGTGCCAGCAGTTACCGGCCAGCGGGGAACACCGGGGAGCTGTTTTTT; CDR3 protein: CASSYRPAGNTGELFF
clone size: .; J gene: TRBJ1-1; V gene: TRBV28; D gene: .; CDR3 DNA: TGTGCCAGCATTGATGGGATGAACACTGAAGCTTTCTTT; CDR3 protein: CASIDGMNTEAFF
clone size: .; J gene: TRBJ2-7; V gene: TRBV5-1; D gene: TRBD1; CDR3 DNA: TGCGCCAGCAGCCCGGCCGTATCCGGGACAGTCTACGAGCAGTACTTC; CDR3 protein: CASSPAVSGTVYEQYF
clone size: many; J gene: TRBJ2-1; V gene: TRBV7-2; D gene: TRBD1; CDR3 DNA: TGTGCCAGCAGCGCCGGGACAGGGTTTTCCAATGAGCAGTTCTTC; CDR3 protein: CASSAGTGFSNEQFF
clone size: .; J gene: TRBJ2-1; V gene: TRBV5-1; D gene: .; CDR3 DNA: TGCGCCAGCAGCTTAGCGGAGGGGAGCTCCTACAATGAGCAGTTCTTC; CDR3 protein: CASSLAEGSSYNEQFF
clone size: .; J gene: TRBJ1-4; V gene: TRBV20-1; D gene: .; CDR3 DNA: TGCAGTGCTAGGGGGCTTAGGGAACACGAAAAACTGTTTTTT; CDR3 protein: CSARGLREHEKLFF
clone size: few; J gene: TRBJ1-2; V gene: TRBV24-1; D gene: .; CDR3 DNA: TGTGCCACCAGTGATGCGGACAGAGCTAACTATGGCTACACCTTC; CDR3 protein: CATSDADRANYGYTF
clone size: many; J gene: TRBJ2-5; V gene: TRBV2; D gene: TRBD1; CDR3 DNA: TGTGCCAGCAGAGGCACCCTGGGACAGTCCCAAGAGACCCAGTACTTC; CDR3 protein: CASRGTLGQSQETQYF
clone size: many; J gene: TRBJ2-1; V gene: TRBV6-1; D gene: TRBD2; CDR3 DNA: TGTGCCAGCAACCAATATGGGACTACTAGCTACAATGAGCAGTTCTTC; CDR3 protein: CASNQYGTTSYNEQFF
clone size: .; J gene: TRBJ2-7; V gene: TRBV5-5; D gene: .; CDR3 DNA: TGTGCCAGCAGCTTGAACCAGGTCGACGAGCAGTACTTC; CDR3 protein: CASSLNQVDEQYF